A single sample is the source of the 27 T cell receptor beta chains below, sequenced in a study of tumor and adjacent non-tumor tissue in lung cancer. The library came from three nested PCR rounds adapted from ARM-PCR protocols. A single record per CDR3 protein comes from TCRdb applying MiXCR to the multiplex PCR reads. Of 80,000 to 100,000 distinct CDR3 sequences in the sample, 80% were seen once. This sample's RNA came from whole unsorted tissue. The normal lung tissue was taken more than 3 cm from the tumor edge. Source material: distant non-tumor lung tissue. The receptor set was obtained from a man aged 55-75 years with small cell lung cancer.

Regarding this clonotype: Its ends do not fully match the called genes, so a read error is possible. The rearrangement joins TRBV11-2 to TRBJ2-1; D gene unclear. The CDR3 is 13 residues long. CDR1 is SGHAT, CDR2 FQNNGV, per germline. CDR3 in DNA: TGTGCCAGCAGTCTAGAGGCGGCGGCCATAAAGATCTTC. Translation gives CASSLEAAAIKIF.

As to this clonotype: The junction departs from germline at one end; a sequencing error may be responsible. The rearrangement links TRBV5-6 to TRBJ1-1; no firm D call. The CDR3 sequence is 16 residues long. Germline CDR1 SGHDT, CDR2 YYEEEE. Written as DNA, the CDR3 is TGTACCAGCAGCTTGGCCTCCGGGTCAGCGAACACTGAACCTTTCTTT. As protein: CTSSLASGSANTEPFF.

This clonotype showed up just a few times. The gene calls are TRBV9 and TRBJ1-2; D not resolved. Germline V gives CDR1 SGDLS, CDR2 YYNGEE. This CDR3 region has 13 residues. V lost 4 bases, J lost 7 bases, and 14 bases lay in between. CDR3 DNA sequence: TGTGCCAGCAGCCGAGATTGGAGCCGTGGCTACACCTTC. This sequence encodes CASSRDWSRGYTF.

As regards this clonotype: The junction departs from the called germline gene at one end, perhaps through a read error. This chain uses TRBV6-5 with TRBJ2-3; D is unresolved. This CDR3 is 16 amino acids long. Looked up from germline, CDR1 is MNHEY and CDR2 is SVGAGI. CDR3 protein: CASSYRGVTARDTQYF. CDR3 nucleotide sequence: TGTGCCAGCAGCTACCGCGGAGTAACGGCTAGAGATACACAGTATTTT.

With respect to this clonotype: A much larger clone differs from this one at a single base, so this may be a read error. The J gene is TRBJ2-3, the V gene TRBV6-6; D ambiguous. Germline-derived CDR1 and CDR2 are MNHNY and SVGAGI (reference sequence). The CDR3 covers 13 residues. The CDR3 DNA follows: TGTGTCAGCAGTCGACTCGGCACAGATACGCAGTATTTT. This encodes CVSSRLGTDTQYF.

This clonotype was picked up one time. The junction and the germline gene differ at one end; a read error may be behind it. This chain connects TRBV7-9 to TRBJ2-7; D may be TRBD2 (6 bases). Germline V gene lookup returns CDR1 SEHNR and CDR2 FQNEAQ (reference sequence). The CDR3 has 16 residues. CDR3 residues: CASSLAQTGTSEEQYF. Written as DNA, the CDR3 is TGCGCCAGCAGCTTAGCCCAAACCGGGACTTCGGAGGAGCAGTACTTC.

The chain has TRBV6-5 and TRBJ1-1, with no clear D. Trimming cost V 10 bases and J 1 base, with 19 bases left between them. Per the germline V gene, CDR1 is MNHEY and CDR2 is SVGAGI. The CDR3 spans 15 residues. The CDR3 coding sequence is TGTGCCACCCGTTGGAACGTATGGCGGAACACTGAAGCTTTCTTT. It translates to CATRWNVWRNTEAFF.

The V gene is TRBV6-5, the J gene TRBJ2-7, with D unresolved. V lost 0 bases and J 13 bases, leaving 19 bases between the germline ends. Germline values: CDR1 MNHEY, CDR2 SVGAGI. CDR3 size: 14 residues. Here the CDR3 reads CASSYSWPFSGQYF. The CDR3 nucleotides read TGTGCCAGCAGTTACTCCTGGCCCTTCTCCGGGCAATACTTC.

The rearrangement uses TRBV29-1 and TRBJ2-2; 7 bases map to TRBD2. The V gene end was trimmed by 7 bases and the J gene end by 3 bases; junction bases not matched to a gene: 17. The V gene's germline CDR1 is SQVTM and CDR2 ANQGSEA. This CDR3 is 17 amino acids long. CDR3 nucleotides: TGCAGCGCCTATTCATCCGGGACTATTACGTACACCGGGGAGCTGTTTTTT. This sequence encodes CSAYSSGTITYTGELFF.

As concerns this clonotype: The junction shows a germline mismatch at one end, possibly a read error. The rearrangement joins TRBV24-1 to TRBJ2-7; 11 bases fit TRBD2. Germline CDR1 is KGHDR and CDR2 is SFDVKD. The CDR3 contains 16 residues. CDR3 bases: TGTGTCACCAGTGATTCCGGGACTAGCGGAGAATACGGGCAGTACTTC. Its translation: CVTSDSGTSGEYGQYF.

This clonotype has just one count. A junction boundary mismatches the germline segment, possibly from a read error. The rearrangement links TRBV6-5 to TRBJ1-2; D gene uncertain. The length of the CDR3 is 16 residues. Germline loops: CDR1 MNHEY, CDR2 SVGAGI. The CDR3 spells CASTPVTETGNYGYIF. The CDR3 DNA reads TGTGCCAGCACCCCCGTCACCGAGACGGGGAACTATGGCTACATCTTC.

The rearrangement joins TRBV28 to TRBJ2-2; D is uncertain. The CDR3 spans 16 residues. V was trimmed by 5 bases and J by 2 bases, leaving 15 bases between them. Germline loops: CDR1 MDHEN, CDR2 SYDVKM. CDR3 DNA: TGTGCCAGCAGTGGATGGACGGAAACAAACACCGGGGAGCTGTTTTTT. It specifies CASSGWTETNTGELFF.

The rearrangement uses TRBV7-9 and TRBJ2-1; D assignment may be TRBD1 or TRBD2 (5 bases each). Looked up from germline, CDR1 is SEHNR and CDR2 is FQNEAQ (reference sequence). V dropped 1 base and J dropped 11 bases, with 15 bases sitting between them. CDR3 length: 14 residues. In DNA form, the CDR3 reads TGTGCCAGCAGCTTAGACGGTGGGGACCCAAAGCAGTTCTTC. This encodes CASSLDGGDPKQFF. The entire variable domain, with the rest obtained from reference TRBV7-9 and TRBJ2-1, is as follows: DTGVSQNPRHKITKRGQNVTFRCDPISEHNRLYWYRQTLGQGPEFLTYFQNEAQLEKSRLLSDRFSAERPKGSFSTLEIQRTEQGDSAMYLCASSLDGGDPKQFFGPGTRLTVL.

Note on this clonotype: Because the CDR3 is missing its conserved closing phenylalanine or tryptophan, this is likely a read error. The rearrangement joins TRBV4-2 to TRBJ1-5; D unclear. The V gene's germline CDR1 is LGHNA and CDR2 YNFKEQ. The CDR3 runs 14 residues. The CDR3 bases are TGTGCCAGCTGCCAAGAGCACGGGAATCAGCCCCAGCATTGT. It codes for CASCQEHGNQPQHC.

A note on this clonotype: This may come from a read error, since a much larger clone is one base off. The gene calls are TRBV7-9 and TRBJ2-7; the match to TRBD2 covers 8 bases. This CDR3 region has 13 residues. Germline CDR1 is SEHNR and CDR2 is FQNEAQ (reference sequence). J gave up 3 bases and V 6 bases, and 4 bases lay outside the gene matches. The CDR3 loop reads CASRPGGRYEQYF. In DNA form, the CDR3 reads TGTGCCAGCAGGCCGGGAGGGCGCTACGAGCAGTACTTC.

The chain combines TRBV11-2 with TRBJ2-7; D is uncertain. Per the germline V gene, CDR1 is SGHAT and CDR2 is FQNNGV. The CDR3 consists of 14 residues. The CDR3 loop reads CTSNPDLTSYEQCV. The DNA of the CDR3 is TGTACCAGCAACCCCGACTTGACCTCCTACGAGCAGTGCGTC.

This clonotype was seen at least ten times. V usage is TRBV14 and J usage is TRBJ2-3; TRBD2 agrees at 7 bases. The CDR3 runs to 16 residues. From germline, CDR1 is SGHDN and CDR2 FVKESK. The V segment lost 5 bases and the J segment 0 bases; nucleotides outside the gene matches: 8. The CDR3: CASSFRHGGSTDTQYF. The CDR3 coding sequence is TGTGCCAGCAGCTTTCGTCACGGGGGGAGCACAGATACGCAGTATTTT.

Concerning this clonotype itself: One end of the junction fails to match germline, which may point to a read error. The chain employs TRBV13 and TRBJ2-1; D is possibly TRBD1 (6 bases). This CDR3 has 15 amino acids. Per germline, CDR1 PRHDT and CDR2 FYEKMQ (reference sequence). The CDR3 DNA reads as TGTGCCAGTAGCTCTAGTCGTGGGGGCGATAGTGAGCAGTTCTTC. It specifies CASSSSRGGDSEQFF. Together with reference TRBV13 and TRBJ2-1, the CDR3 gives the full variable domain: AAGVIQSPRHLIKEKRETATLKCYPIPRHDTVYWYQQGPGQDPQFLISFYEKMQSDKGSIPDRFSAQQFSDYHSELNMSSLELGDSALYFCASSSSRGGDSEQFFGPGTRLTVL.

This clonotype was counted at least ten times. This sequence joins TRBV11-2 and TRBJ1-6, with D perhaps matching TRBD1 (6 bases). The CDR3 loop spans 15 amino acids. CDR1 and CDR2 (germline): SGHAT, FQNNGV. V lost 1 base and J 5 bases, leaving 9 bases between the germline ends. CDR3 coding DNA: TGTGCCAGCAGCTTAGGAGGGGACAATAATTCACCCCTCCACTTT. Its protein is CASSLGGDNNSPLHF.

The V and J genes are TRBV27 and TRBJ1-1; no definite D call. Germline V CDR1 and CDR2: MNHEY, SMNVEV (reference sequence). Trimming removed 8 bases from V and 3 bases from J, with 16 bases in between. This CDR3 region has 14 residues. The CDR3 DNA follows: TGTGCCAGCCAGAAGGTGGCGGTACACACTGAAGCTTTCTTT. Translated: CASQKVAVHTEAFF.

The CDR3 sequence: CSVSNRVIEAFF. The CDR3 DNA is TGCAGTGTCAGTAACAGGGTTATTGAAGCTTTCTTT. The J gene is TRBJ1-1, the V gene TRBV29-1; a weak D match, TRBD1 (6 bases). Germline V gene sequence: CDR1 SQVTM, CDR2 ANQGSEA. This CDR3 comprises 12 residues.

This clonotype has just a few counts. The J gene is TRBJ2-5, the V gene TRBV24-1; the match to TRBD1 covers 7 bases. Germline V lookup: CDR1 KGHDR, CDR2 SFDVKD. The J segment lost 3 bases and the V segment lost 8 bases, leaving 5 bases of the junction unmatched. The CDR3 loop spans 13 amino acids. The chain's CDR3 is CATKATGKETQYF. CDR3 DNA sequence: TGTGCCACCAAAGCGACAGGGAAAGAGACCCAGTACTTC.

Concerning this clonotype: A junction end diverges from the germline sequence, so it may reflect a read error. CDR3 amino acids: CAGSSESRTSRSGNEQFF. The CDR3 DNA is TGTGCCGGCAGTTCAGAATCGAGGACTAGCAGGAGTGGTAATGAGCAGTTCTTC. The chain recombines TRBV11-1 with TRBJ2-1; 8 nucleotides align to TRBD2. CDR1 is SGHAT and CDR2 is FQDESV in the germline V gene (reference sequence). The CDR3 runs to 18 residues.

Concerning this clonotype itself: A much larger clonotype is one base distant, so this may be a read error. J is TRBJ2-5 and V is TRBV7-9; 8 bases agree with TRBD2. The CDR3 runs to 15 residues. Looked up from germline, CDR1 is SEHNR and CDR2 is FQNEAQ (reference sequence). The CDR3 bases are TGTGCCGGCAGCTTAGGAGCGGGAGAGGGAGAGACCCAGTACTTC. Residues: CAGSLGAGEGETQYF.

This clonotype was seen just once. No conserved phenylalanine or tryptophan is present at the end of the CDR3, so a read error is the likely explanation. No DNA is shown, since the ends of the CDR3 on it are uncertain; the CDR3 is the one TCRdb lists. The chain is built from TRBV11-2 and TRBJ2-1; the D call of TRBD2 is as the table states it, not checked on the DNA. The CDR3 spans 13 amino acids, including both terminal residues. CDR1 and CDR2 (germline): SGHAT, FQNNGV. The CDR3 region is CASSLDPLAGLFV.

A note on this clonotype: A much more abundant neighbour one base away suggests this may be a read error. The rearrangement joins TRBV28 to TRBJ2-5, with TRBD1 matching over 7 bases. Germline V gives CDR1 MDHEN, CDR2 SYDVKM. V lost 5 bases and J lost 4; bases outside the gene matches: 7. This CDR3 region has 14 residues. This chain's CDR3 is CASSVRGCRETQYF. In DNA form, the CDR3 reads TGTGCCAGCAGTGTCAGGGGGTGTCGAGAGACCCAGTACTTC.

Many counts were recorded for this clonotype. The CDR3 DNA reads TGTGCCAGCAGTCCGGTACTTTCGAACACCGGGGAGCTGTTTTTT. Translation: CASSPVLSNTGELFF. This chain uses TRBV28 with TRBJ2-2, with D unresolved. The V gene's germline CDR1 is MDHEN and CDR2 SYDVKM. The CDR3 is 15 residues long. V was pared by 5 bases and J by 0 bases, with 10 bases between.